A selection of T cell receptor beta chains follows, all from one sample in a study of T cell clones after liver transplantation. The method was immunoSEQ multiplex PCR; TCRdb's version includes in-frame clones alone and lacks a portion of them. Here the sample spans tens of thousands of clones, 60% to 80% being singletons. This sample comprised CD4+ T cells from blood, obtained at the 22-month timepoint. Source of these receptors: a human patient who received a liver transplant. A subset of T cells may come from the graft donor. The CDR3 runs from the conserved cysteine through the conserved F or W. The order of the fields is V gene, J gene, CDR3 length, CDR3 protein.

TRBV7-2	TRBJ1-1	11	CASSQVTEAFF
TRBV11-2	TRBJ2-1	13	CASSLGLNNEQFF
TRBV6-6	TRBJ1-2	13	CASTGRVFSGYTF
TRBV10-3	TRBJ1-1	14	CATRDNVGLTEAFF
TRBV6-1	TRBJ2-5	14	CASSEEPGIGTQYF
TRBV7-9	TRBJ1-1	14	CASSFGGMNTEAFF
TRBV27	TRBJ2-1	16	CASTKLGPYLDNEQFF
TRBV9	TRBJ2-1	15	CASSVDPQGAFEQFF
TRBV7-9	TRBJ1-1	14	CASSLDLVGTEAFF
TRBV6-1	TRBJ1-6	13	CASRAINNSPLHF
TRBV28	TRBJ2-7	15	CASSSSGTRLYEQYF
TRBV5-4	TRBJ1-2	15	CASSLLHTLRGGYTF
TRBV19	TRBJ1-1	14	CASSTIQGNTEAFF
TRBV13	TRBJ1-6	15	CASSRGTGGKSPLHF
TRBV6-7	TRBJ2-2	15	CASSYEKGGTGELFF
TRBV7-6	TRBJ2-2	18	CASRARLAGGRHTGELFF
TRBV19	TRBJ1-1	13	CASSPTQNTEAFF
TRBV7-6	TRBJ1-1	14	CASSLDRGGTEAFF
TRBV9	TRBJ2-2	16	CANVGGQGKNTGELFF
TRBV20-1	TRBJ2-7	11	CSASLQLEQYF
TRBV6-1	TRBJ1-5	12	CASRALLGPQHF
TRBV6-5	TRBJ2-3	14	CASKGTGIRDTQYF
TRBV6-1	TRBJ1-5	14	CASIMDRGHQPQHF
TRBV9	TRBJ2-3	12	CASSPHTDTQYF
TRBV11-2	TRBJ2-5	16	CASSLSQSGPGETQYF
TRBV6-6	TRBJ1-2	14	CASSYSQDRGGYTF
TRBV19	TRBJ1-4	15	CASSTSGAANEKLFF
TRBV28	TRBJ2-7	12	CASSPLSNEQYF
TRBV28	TRBJ2-3	14	CASTGTTYRDTQYF
TRBV12-5	TRBJ1-5	13	CASGLGQGEPQHF
TRBV10-3	TRBJ2-2	15	CAITAGLAPTGELFF
TRBV6-1	TRBJ1-1	12	CASSPGTAEAFF
TRBV7-8	TRBJ1-1	15	CASSSKTRVNTEAFF
TRBV7-2	TRBJ1-3	15	CASSPLDSGGNTIYF
TRBV5-4	TRBJ2-5	16	CASSWSIQGEQETQYF
TRBV6-6	TRBJ2-7	11	CASRSPYEQYF
TRBV2	TRBJ2-1	15	CASSLTSGIYNEQFF
TRBV4-2	TRBJ2-3	16	CASSQDGQGGVDTQYF
TRBV6-1	TRBJ2-7	14	CASSSRQGAYEQYF
TRBV9	TRBJ2-2	14	CASNQGANTGELFF
TRBV12-5	TRBJ2-2	16	CASGLAQGFNTGELFF
TRBV4-1	TRBJ1-6	21	CASSQDLLGAPMTASYSPLHF
TRBV2	TRBJ2-1	12	CASRGGGNEQFF
TRBV28	TRBJ1-4	15	CASSRPTSQNEKLFF
TRBV20-1	TRBJ2-7	11	CSAREGREQYF
TRBV19	TRBJ1-6	14	CASSGGLENSPLHF
TRBV11-2	TRBJ1-4	13	CASSRGTDEKLFF
TRBV19	TRBJ1-2	14	CASSIGDRHYGYTF
TRBV27	TRBJ2-1	13	CASSLTGARGLFF
TRBV7-7	TRBJ2-3	18	CASSLRWGGAGDTDTQYF
TRBV5-1	TRBJ2-1	15	CASSLRASGGNEQFF
TRBV15	TRBJ2-7	13	CATSRVDSYEQYF
TRBV4-1	TRBJ1-5	16	CASSPQGQGAGQPQHF